This T cell receptor (beta chain) was sequenced for a study of spatial heterogeneity in lung cancer. This CDR3 is built from 18 residues. Trimming cost V 4 bases and J 0 bases; bases outside gene matches: 14. CDR1 is DFQATT, CDR2 SNEGSKA, per germline (reference sequence). This clonotype was seen at least ten times. Its antigen is unknown. TCR cDNA molecules were tagged individually, and each one carried a unique molecular identifier. In TCRdb, the 5' RACE reads were re-called with MiXCR into one record per CDR3 protein. Among 14,000 or so distinct CDR3 sequences listed, approximately 4.5% were seen once. Time point meaning: sample taken at primary tumor resection. General study results and limits: Counts that tracked tumor mutation counts were those of expanded intratumoral alpha and beta TCRs.

The clonotype was recovered from a female donor with early-stage non-small cell lung cancer. V is TRBV20-1 and J is TRBJ2-3; 9 bases line up with TRBD1. Sequencing was performed on lung tumor tissue, taken at surgery. CDR3 amino acids: CSAIGLRDRASSTDTQYF. The CDR3 DNA is TGCAGTGCTATAGGGCTAAGGGACAGGGCTAGTAGCACAGATACGCAGTATTTT.